What follows are 30 T cell receptor beta chains derived from one specimen sequenced in a study of shared clonotypes between healthy human individuals (dated by TCRdb to 2018 to 2021). Receptor libraries were prepared by the immunoSEQ multiplex PCR assay. Drawn from immuneACCESS, this table holds only the in-frame rearrangements with V and J called that TCRdb kept. Clones are partly lost; checked studies trace under half to an unresolved V gene and leave the rest unexplained. In all, the sample holds 950,000 to 1,300,000 clones, and 60% to 80% of those were seen once. The top ten constitute about 1.5% of the sample. The specimen was memory CD4+ T cells sorted from blood. The sample's cell subset or site label, decoded: CD45RA-negative fraction. The receptors derive from a man aged 18 to 30 in good health.

This clone was recorded only once. This CDR3 reads CAWSWKRAQNSYEQYF. The CDR3 DNA is TGTGCCTGGAGTTGGAAGCGGGCTCAGAACTCCTACGAGCAGTACTTC. J is TRBJ2-7 and V is TRBV30, with D maybe TRBD2 (6 bases). The CDR3 totals 16 residues. V was shortened by 2 bases and J by 0 bases, with 17 bases between the two germline ends. Germline CDR1 is GTSNPN and CDR2 is SVGIG (reference sequence).

This rearrangement joins TRBV7-8 to TRBJ2-6; D possibly corresponds to TRBD2 (6 bases). Looked up from germline, CDR1 is SGHVS and CDR2 is FQNEAQ. The CDR3 loop spans 16 amino acids. Trimming removed 1 base at V and 0 bases at J, with 7 bases between. The CDR3 loop reads CASSLVGSSGANVLTF. The CDR3 nucleotides read TGTGCCAGCAGCTTAGTCGGGAGCTCTGGGGCCAACGTCCTGACTTTC.

The CDR3 nucleotides are TGTGCCTGGATGTCTAACACAGATACGCAGTATTTT. It translates to CAWMSNTDTQYF. This chain links TRBV30 with TRBJ2-3; D not certain. Germline V gene sequence: CDR1 GTSNPN, CDR2 SVGIG (reference sequence). The CDR3 totals 12 residues. V lost 4 bases, J lost 2 bases, and 7 bases lay in between.

The chain combines TRBV7-2 with TRBJ2-2; D unresolved. The CDR3 spans 15 residues. CDR1 SGHTA and CDR2 FQGNSA come from the germline V gene. Trimming removed 5 bases from V and 4 bases from J, with 14 bases in between. The chain's CDR3 is CASSRADLATGELFF. As DNA, the CDR3 is TGTGCCAGCAGCCGAGCCGACTTAGCCACCGGGGAGCTGTTTTTT. The full variable domain, its missing parts supplied by reference TRBV7-2 and TRBJ2-2, is GAGVSQSPSNKVTEKGKDVELRCDPISGHTALYWYRQSLGQGLEFLIYFQGNSAPDKSGLPSDRFSAERTGGSVSTLTIQRTQQEDSAVYLCASSRADLATGELFFGEGSRLTVL.

This chain joins TRBV18 and TRBJ1-4; D unresolved. The germline V gene has CDR1 KGHSH and CDR2 LQKENI. V was clipped by 3 bases and J by 5 bases, with 13 bases between them. There are 15 residues in the CDR3. CDR3 coding DNA: TGTGCCAGCTCACCGGGTTTTAGAGAAAATGAAAAACTGTTTTTT. It yields the protein CASSPGFRENEKLFF.

The chain is built from TRBV18 and TRBJ1-5, with TRBD1 matching over 7 bases. CDR1 is KGHSH, CDR2 LQKENI, per germline. CDR3 size: 14 residues. The junction had 4 bases not matched to a gene; V was cut back by 1 base and J by 7 bases. CDR3 DNA: TGTGCCAGCTCACCACTTCAGGGGGAGCAGCCCCAGCATTTT. Protein: CASSPLQGEQPQHF.

A single count supports this clone. The rearrangement links TRBV5-1 to TRBJ2-7; TRBD1 matches at 7 bases. J was trimmed by 2 bases and V by 4 bases; bases with no gene match: 9. From germline, CDR1 is SGHRS and CDR2 YFSETQ. This CDR3 region has 15 residues. The DNA for the CDR3 is TGCGCCAGCAGCCCGGGGACAGAGGTAGCCTACGAGCAGTACTTC. Its translation: CASSPGTEVAYEQYF. The entire variable domain, with the rest obtained from reference TRBV5-1 and TRBJ2-7, is as follows: KAGVTQTPRYLIKTRGQQVTLSCSPISGHRSVSWYQQTPGQGLQFLFEYFSETQRNKGNFPGRFSGRQFSNSRSEMNVSTLELGDSALYLCASSPGTEVAYEQYFGPGTRLTVT.

This clone was found a few times. V usage is TRBV18 and J usage is TRBJ2-5; a weak D match, TRBD1 (6 bases). Trimming removed 3 bases at V and 2 bases at J, with 10 bases between. The CDR3 has 14 amino acids. Per the germline V gene, CDR1 is KGHSH and CDR2 is LQKENI. CDR3 sequence: CASSPRQGQETQYF. The CDR3 DNA sequence: TGTGCCAGCTCACCGAGGCAGGGGCAAGAGACCCAGTACTTC.

J is TRBJ2-3 and V is TRBV7-8; possibly TRBD2 for D (5 bases). The CDR3 covers 15 residues. The V end was cut by 5 bases, the J end by 0 bases, with 12 bases between. Germline V lookup: CDR1 SGHVS, CDR2 FQNEAQ. CDR3 region: CASSPTGGSTDTQYF. The CDR3 DNA follows: TGTGCCAGCAGCCCGACCGGCGGGAGCACAGATACGCAGTATTTT.

V is TRBV18 and J is TRBJ2-6; no reliable D call. There are 12 residues in the CDR3. The V gene lost 3 bases and the J gene lost 6 bases, with 3 bases spanning the gap. CDR1 and CDR2 (germline): KGHSH, LQKENI. Here the CDR3 DNA reads TGTGCCAGCTCACCTAAGGCCAACGTCCTGACTTTC. It yields the protein CASSPKANVLTF.

This clone came up once. The genes are TRBV7-2 and TRBJ2-3; D is undetermined. Germline CDR1 is SGHTA and CDR2 is FQGNSA. There are 14 residues in the CDR3. Trimming removed 1 base at V and 7 bases at J, with 12 bases between. Here the CDR3 reads CASSLGGEVHTQYF. Written as DNA, the CDR3 is TGTGCCAGCAGCTTAGGGGGTGAGGTACATACGCAGTATTTT. The full variable domain, with the rest looked up from reference TRBV7-2 and TRBJ2-3, is GAGVSQSPSNKVTEKGKDVELRCDPISGHTALYWYRQSLGQGLEFLIYFQGNSAPDKSGLPSDRFSAERTGGSVSTLTIQRTQQEDSAVYLCASSLGGEVHTQYFGPGTRLTVL.

With respect to this clone: This same CDR3 is encoded by further DNA sequences in the sample. The chain uses TRBV7-9 and TRBJ1-4; possibly TRBD1 for D (5 bases). V was shortened by 0 bases and J by 7 bases, with 15 bases between the two germline ends. Germline assignment: CDR1 SEHNR and CDR2 FQNEAQ (reference sequence). The CDR3 has 16 residues. CDR3 protein: CASSLALGGAGEKLFF. CDR3 DNA sequence: TGTGCCAGCAGCTTAGCGTTGGGAGGGGCAGGTGAAAAACTGTTTTTT.

The CDR3 here is CASSTEGLAGETGELFF. Here the CDR3 DNA reads TGTGCCAGCAGCACAGAGGGACTAGCGGGCGAGACCGGGGAGCTGTTTTTT. The chain employs TRBV5-6 and TRBJ2-2, with 12 bases fitting TRBD2. V lost 4 bases to trimming and J lost 5 bases; unmatched junction nucleotides: 9. Germline CDR1 and CDR2: SGHDT and YYEEEE. CDR3 length: 17 residues.

The chain couples TRBV9 to TRBJ1-6, with D hard to call. CDR1 SGDLS and CDR2 YYNGEE come from the germline V gene. V dropped 7 bases and J dropped 7 bases, with 15 bases sitting between them. The CDR3 length is 14 residues. CDR3 nucleotides: TGTGCCAGCCGTAACGGGATTGACAATTCACCCCTCCACTTT. This sequence encodes CASRNGIDNSPLHF. Full variable domain (outside the CDR3, taken from reference TRBV9 and TRBJ1-6): DSGVTQTPKHLITATGQRVTLRCSPRSGDLSVYWYQQSLDQGLQFLIQYYNGEERAKGNILERFSAQQFPDLHSELNLSSLELGDSALYFCASRNGIDNSPLHFGNGTRLTVT.

This clone appeared a single time. The V call is TRBV7-9, the J call TRBJ2-1; D is ambiguous. Germline V gives CDR1 SEHNR, CDR2 FQNEAQ (reference sequence). The germline V and J ends were trimmed by 4 bases and 7 bases, with 8 bases remaining between them. The CDR3 extends over 12 amino acids. The CDR3 DNA sequence: TGTGCCAGCAGCTCCCCATTAAATGAGCAGTTCTTC. Protein sequence: CASSSPLNEQFF.

The V gene is TRBV13, the J gene TRBJ2-3, with 9 bases lining up with TRBD2. V lost 5 bases, J lost 4 bases, and 7 bases stayed unmatched. The CDR3 has 15 amino acids. Germline assignment: CDR1 PRHDT and CDR2 FYEKMQ (reference sequence). The CDR3 loop reads CASSLVGLAADTQYF. The CDR3 nucleotides read TGTGCCAGCAGCCTTGTGGGACTAGCCGCAGATACGCAGTATTTT.

V and J are TRBV11-2 and TRBJ2-5; TRBD1 is a possible D gene (6 bases). CDR3 length: 16 amino acids. Germline V gives CDR1 SGHAT, CDR2 FQNNGV. Between the trimmed V and J ends, which lost 2 bases and 2 bases, there was a span of 15 bases. CDR3 sequence: CASSLKGQTKQETQYF. CDR3 bases: TGTGCCAGCAGCTTAAAAGGACAGACTAAACAAGAGACCCAGTACTTC. Full variable domain (missing parts from reference TRBV11-2 and TRBJ2-5): EAGVAQSPRYKIIEKRQSVAFWCNPISGHATLYWYQQILGQGPKLLIQFQNNGVVDDSQLPKDRFSAERLKGVDSTLKIQPAKLEDSAVYLCASSLKGQTKQETQYFGPGTRLLVL.

On this clone itself: A far larger clone differs by one base, so this is likely a read error. The chain joins TRBV28 to TRBJ1-5; D not resolved. Trimming took 5 bases from V and 4 from J, leaving 12 bases between them. CDR1 is MDHEN and CDR2 is SYDVKM in the germline V gene. This CDR3 is built from 14 residues. Here the CDR3 DNA reads TGTGCCAGCAGTCTGGATCGCAGTAATCAGCCCCAGCATTTT. Its translation is CASSLDRSNQPQHF. Full variable domain (missing parts from reference TRBV28 and TRBJ1-5): DVKVTQSSRYLVKRTGEKVFLECVQDMDHENMFWYRQDPGLGLRLIYFSYDVKMKEKGDIPEGYSVSREKKERFSLILESASTNQTSMYLCASSLDRSNQPQHFGDGTRLSIL.

The genes are TRBV5-5 and TRBJ2-1; 9 nucleotides match TRBD2. Unmatched junction bases numbered 5, after V lost 0 bases and J lost 4 bases. CDR1 is SGHKS, CDR2 YYEKEE, per germline (reference sequence). The CDR3 is 16 amino acids. CDR3 nucleotides: TGTGCCAGCAGCTTGGAGGGTAGCGGGGGTTACAATGAGCAGTTCTTC. Residues: CASSLEGSGGYNEQFF. The whole variable domain, filled in from reference TRBV5-5 and TRBJ2-1, reads DAGVTQSPTHLIKTRGQQVTLRCSPISGHKSVSWYQQVLGQGPQFIFQYYEKEERGRGNFPDRFSARQFPNYSSELNVNALLLGDSALYLCASSLEGSGGYNEQFFGPGTRLTVL.

CDR3 nucleotides: TGTGCCAGCAGTTACTCGCTAGGGGGCAGGATCACTGAAGCTTTCTTT. Translating gives CASSYSLGGRITEAFF. The chain recombines TRBV6-6 with TRBJ1-1; TRBD1 agrees at 7 bases. J gave up 4 bases and V 0 bases, and 8 bases lay outside the gene matches. The germline CDR1 and CDR2 sequences are MNHNY and SVGAGI (reference sequence). CDR3 size: 16 residues.

This rearrangement joins TRBV7-2 to TRBJ1-1; D gene ambiguous. This CDR3 is 15 amino acids long. The germline V gene has CDR1 SGHTA and CDR2 FQGNSA. The V end lost 1 base, the J end lost 0 bases, and 9 bases lay between the germline ends. The CDR3 DNA follows: TGTGCCAGCAGCTTAGAGTTAGGTGTGAACACTGAAGCTTTCTTT. As protein: CASSLELGVNTEAFF.

This clone was seen a handful of times. Other DNA sequences in the same sample also yield this CDR3. The genes are TRBV2 and TRBJ1-1; no definite D call. The germline V gene encodes CDR1 SNHLY and CDR2 FYNNEI. The CDR3 extends over 11 amino acids. The V and J ends lost 7 bases and 1 base respectively, with 4 bases between them. The CDR3 DNA reads TGTGCCAGCACCCCGAACACTGAAGCTTTCTTT. Residues: CASTPNTEAFF. Full variable domain (missing parts from reference TRBV2 and TRBJ1-1): EPEVTQTPSHQVTQMGQEVILRCVPISNHLYFYWYRQILGQKVEFLVSFYNNEISEKSEIFDDQFSVERPDGSNFTLKIRSTKLEDSAMYFCASTPNTEAFFGQGTRLTVV.

The genes are TRBV30 and TRBJ1-2; TRBD1 is a possible D gene (6 bases). The CDR3 has 16 amino acids. Trimming removed 0 bases at V and 5 bases at J, with 19 bases between. CDR1 is GTSNPN, CDR2 SVGIG, per germline (reference sequence). CDR3 bases: TGTGCCTGGAGTGTGAGACAGGCCCTTGCGGGATATGGCTACACCTTC. Protein product: CAWSVRQALAGYGYTF.

This clone was seen a single time. This chain connects TRBV4-3 to TRBJ2-2; TRBD2 agrees at 8 bases. Trimming cost V 4 bases and J 6 bases; bases outside gene matches: 10. The CDR3 length is 16 residues. CDR1 LGHNA and CDR2 YSLEER come from the germline V gene. CDR3 region: CASSRQREKTAGELFF. The DNA for the CDR3 is TGCGCCAGCAGCCGCCAGCGGGAGAAGACGGCCGGGGAGCTGTTTTTT.

Concerning this clone itself: Different DNA sequences within this sample yield the same CDR3. The chain uses TRBV18 and TRBJ2-5; D is unclear. Germline V gene data show CDR1 as KGHSH and CDR2 as LQKENI. V was pared by 3 bases and J by 2 bases, with 7 bases between. The CDR3 has 13 residues. The CDR3 loop reads CASSPVSQETQYF. Here the CDR3 DNA reads TGTGCCAGCTCACCGGTCAGTCAAGAGACCCAGTACTTC.

About this clone itself: Other DNA sequences in the sample encode the same CDR3. This rearrangement joins TRBV7-9 to TRBJ2-7; D perhaps matches TRBD1 (6 bases). V gave up 5 bases and J gave up 7 bases, with 12 bases separating them. The germline V gene has CDR1 SEHNR and CDR2 FQNEAQ (reference sequence). The CDR3 totals 12 residues. The CDR3 sequence: CASSPQGSEQYF. In DNA form, the CDR3 reads TGTGCCAGCAGCCCACAGGGAAGTGAGCAGTACTTC.

The V and J genes are TRBV28 and TRBJ2-5; D not certain. V shed 3 bases and J shed 2 bases, with 10 bases lying between them. From germline, CDR1 is MDHEN and CDR2 SYDVKM. The CDR3 loop spans 14 amino acids. Written as DNA, the CDR3 is TGTGCCAGCAGTTTTGTGGTGGGACAAGAGACCCAGTACTTC. This gives the protein CASSFVVGQETQYF.

The V and J genes are TRBV5-4 and TRBJ2-2; 8 bases are a match to TRBD1. CDR1 is SGHNT and CDR2 is YYREEE in the germline V gene (reference sequence). This CDR3 is built from 17 residues. J lost 5 bases, V lost 0 bases, and 9 bases had no gene match. CDR3 region: CASSLAIGQGGTGELFF. DNA for the CDR3: TGTGCCAGCAGCTTGGCGATCGGACAGGGTGGGACCGGGGAGCTGTTTTTT.

Ten or more counts support this clone. The V gene is TRBV5-3, the J gene TRBJ2-1; the D is unclear. TRBV5-3 is an ORF for which the function is uncertain. This CDR3 is built from 14 residues. V lost 3 bases and J lost 12, with 19 bases in between. This chain's CDR3 is CARSSGWGMIPQFF. In DNA, the CDR3 is TGTGCCAGAAGCTCCGGATGGGGTATGATACCGCAGTTCTTC.

This clone was seen just once. This rearrangement joins TRBV7-6 to TRBJ2-5; TRBD2 agrees at 9 bases. The ends lost 2 bases at V and 5 bases at J; junction bases unmatched: 6. The length of the CDR3 is 15 residues. Germline values: CDR1 SGHVS, CDR2 FNYEAQ. The DNA for the CDR3 is TGTGCCAGCAGCTTATTTGCGGGGGGGCCGGAGACCCAGTACTTC. Protein product: CASSLFAGGPETQYF.